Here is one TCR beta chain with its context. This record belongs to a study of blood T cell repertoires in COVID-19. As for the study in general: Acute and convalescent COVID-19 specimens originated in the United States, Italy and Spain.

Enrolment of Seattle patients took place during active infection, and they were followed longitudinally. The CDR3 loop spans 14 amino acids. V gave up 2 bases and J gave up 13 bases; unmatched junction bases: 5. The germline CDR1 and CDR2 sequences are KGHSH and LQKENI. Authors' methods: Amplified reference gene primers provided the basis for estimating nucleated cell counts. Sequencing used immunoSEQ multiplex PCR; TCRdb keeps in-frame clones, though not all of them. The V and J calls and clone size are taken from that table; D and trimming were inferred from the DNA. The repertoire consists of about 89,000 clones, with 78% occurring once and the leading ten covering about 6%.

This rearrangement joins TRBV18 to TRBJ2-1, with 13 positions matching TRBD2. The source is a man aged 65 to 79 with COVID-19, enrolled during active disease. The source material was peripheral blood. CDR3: CASSPSTSGRAQFF. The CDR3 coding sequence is TGTGCCAGCTCACCAAGCACTAGCGGGAGGGCTCAGTTCTTC.